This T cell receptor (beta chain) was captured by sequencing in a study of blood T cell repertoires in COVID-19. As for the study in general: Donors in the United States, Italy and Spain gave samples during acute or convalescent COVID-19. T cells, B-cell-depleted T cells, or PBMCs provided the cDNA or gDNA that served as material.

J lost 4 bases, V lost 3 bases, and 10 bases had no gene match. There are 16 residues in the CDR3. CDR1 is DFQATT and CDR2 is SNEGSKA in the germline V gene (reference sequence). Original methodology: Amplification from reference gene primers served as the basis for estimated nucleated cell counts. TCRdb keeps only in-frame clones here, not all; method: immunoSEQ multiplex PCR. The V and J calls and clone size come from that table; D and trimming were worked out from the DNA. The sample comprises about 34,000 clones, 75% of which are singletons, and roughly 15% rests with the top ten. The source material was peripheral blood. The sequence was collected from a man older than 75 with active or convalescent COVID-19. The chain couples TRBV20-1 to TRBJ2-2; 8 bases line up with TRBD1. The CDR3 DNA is TGCAGTGCTAGTCAGCCGACAGGGGTGAGCACCGGGGAGCTGTTTTTT. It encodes CSASQPTGVSTGELFF.